This T cell receptor (beta chain) emerged from a study of cytomegalovirus exposure and HLA in healthy donors. A multiplex PCR was run with 60 Vbeta primers and 13 Jbeta primers. Only in-frame clones appear in the TCRdb table, and some are missing; sequencing was by immunoSEQ multiplex PCR. The top ten clones hold approximately 22% of a sample with 63,000 or so clones, 74% of them seen once. V lost 4 bases and J lost 2; bases outside the gene matches: 7. Germline V gene lookup returns CDR1 LGHNA and CDR2 YNFKEQ. The CDR3 is made up of 15 amino acids. Healthy bone marrow donors made up the cohort. Nominally healthy donors provided the samples, though records likely missed some immune exposures. The study's findings and limits: CMV serostatus was the only immune exposure information that was available. Associated with cytomegalovirus, according to the listing, were 170 or so TCR beta chains.

A word on this clone: The antigen is undetermined.

The receptor comes from a woman aged 25 to 39 in good health and CMV-seropositive. The sample taken for sequencing was PBMCs. V usage is TRBV4-2 and J usage is TRBJ2-7, with TRBD1 identical over 8 bases. The CDR3 nucleotides are TGTGCCAGCAGCCTAAAGACAGGGGCCGCCTACGAGCAGTACTTC. It specifies CASSLKTGAAYEQYF.